The rows below give T cell receptor beta chains drawn from one sample of a study of radiotherapy plus CTLA-4 blockade in lung cancer. Repertoires were generated with immunoSEQ multiplex PCR, while TCRdb's copy carries only in-frame clones and drops some. Here the sample spans about 84,000 clones, 60% to 80% being singletons. This specimen was peripheral blood, taken from a patient treated with radiotherapy plus ipilimumab. The receptor set was obtained from a human donor with non-small cell lung cancer that progressed on radiotherapy plus ipilimumab. The CDR3 runs from the conserved cysteine through the conserved F or W. The order of the fields is D gene, J gene, V gene, clone size, CDR3 protein, CDR3 DNA. D genes are given only for firm matches. Rows give clone size only sometimes, using once, few, many, or a class for an expanded clone.

TRBD1 | TRBJ1-5 | TRBV28 | . | CASRGDRGMGNQPQHF | TGTGCCAGCAGGGGGGACAGGGGAATGGGGAATCAGCCCCAGCATTTT
TRBD1 | TRBJ1-1 | TRBV10-3 | . | CATRGDSDEAFF | TGTGCCACCAGGGGGGACAGCGACGAAGCTTTCTTT
TRBD1 | TRBJ1-1 | TRBV4-1 | . | CASSQGAETGIAFF | TGCGCCAGCAGCCAAGGAGCCGAGACAGGGATCGCTTTCTTT
. | TRBJ1-1 | TRBV5-1 | . | CASSLDTVTEAFF | TGCGCCAGCAGCTTGGACACCGTAACTGAAGCTTTCTTT
. | TRBJ2-7 | TRBV7-8 | medium-sized | CASSLGFNPYEQYF | TGTGCCAGCAGCTTAGGGTTCAACCCCTACGAGCAGTACTTC
TRBD1 | TRBJ2-5 | TRBV27 | . | CASRLRQGRETQYF | TGTGCCAGCAGGCTTAGACAGGGGAGGGAGACCCAGTACTTC
. | TRBJ2-5 | TRBV5-6 | . | CASSSDAEQGGLQYF | TGTGCCAGCAGCTCTGATGCCGAGCAGGGGGGTCTCCAGTACTTC
. | TRBJ1-3 | TRBV5-1 | . | CASSLTGSGNTIYF | TGCGCCAGCAGCTTGACAGGCTCTGGAAACACCATATATTTT
TRBD1 | TRBJ1-4 | TRBV7-9 | . | CASSSGQGDEKLFF | TGTGCCAGCAGCTCGGGACAGGGGGACGAAAAACTGTTTTTT
TRBD1 | TRBJ1-1 | TRBV14 | . | CASSPDREGTEAFF | TGTGCCAGCAGCCCTGACAGGGAGGGGACTGAAGCTTTCTTT
TRBD2 | TRBJ2-7 | TRBV6-1 | . | CASRMTSGPYEQYF | TGTGCCAGCAGGATGACTAGCGGGCCATACGAGCAGTACTTC
. | TRBJ1-5 | TRBV19 | once | CASSGMGDNQPQHF | TGTGCCAGTAGCGGAATGGGGGATAATCAGCCCCAGCATTTT
TRBD1 | TRBJ2-7 | TRBV6-1 | . | CASSLGTDLYEQYF | TGTGCCAGCAGCCTCGGGACAGACCTCTACGAGCAGTACTTC
TRBD2 | TRBJ2-5 | TRBV5-1 | . | CASKPLAGVVETQYF | TGCGCCAGCAAGCCCCTAGCGGGAGTAGTAGAGACCCAGTACTTC
. | TRBJ2-1 | TRBV5-1 | once | CASSGGEKSNEQFF | TGCGCCAGCAGCGGGGGAGAGAAGAGCAATGAGCAGTTCTTC
TRBD1 | TRBJ2-2 | TRBV5-1 | . | CASSFGTVYTGELFF | TGCGCCAGCAGCTTTGGGACAGTCTACACCGGGGAGCTGTTTTTT
. | TRBJ1-1 | TRBV29-1 | . | CSVEVNTEAFF | TGCAGCGTTGAAGTAAACACTGAAGCTTTCTTT
TRBD1 | TRBJ1-2 | TRBV10-2 | . | CASSPTDRGQNYGYTF | TGCGCCAGCAGCCCAACGGACAGGGGGCAAAACTATGGCTACACCTTC
. | TRBJ1-1 | TRBV5-1 | . | CASSTQGSNTEAFF | TGCGCCAGCAGCACCCAGGGTTCGAACACTGAAGCTTTCTTT
TRBD2 | TRBJ2-7 | TRBV9 | . | CASSHTGTTNNYEQYF | TGTGCCAGCAGTCACACCGGGACTACGAACAACTACGAGCAGTACTTC
TRBD2 | TRBJ2-3 | TRBV30 | . | CARRGGRDTQYF | TGTGCCCGACGGGGGGGCCGGGATACGCAGTATTTT
. | TRBJ1-2 | TRBV6-5 | once | CASSYSITTHGYTF | TGTGCCAGCAGTTACTCGATCACAACCCATGGCTACACCTTC
TRBD1 | TRBJ1-6 | TRBV7-6 | . | CASSLEVRGQGLSGSYNSPLHF | TGTGCCAGCAGCTTAGAAGTGAGGGGGCAGGGGCTTAGCGGGTCCTATAATTCACCCCTCCACTTT
. | TRBJ1-4 | TRBV4-3 | once | CASSPEGGATNEKLFF | TGCGCCAGCAGCCCAGAAGGGGGAGCAACTAATGAAAAACTGTTTTTT
. | TRBJ1-2 | TRBV10-3 | . | CAINEKSGTPYTF | TGTGCCATCAATGAAAAGTCCGGGACGCCCTATACCTTC
. | TRBJ2-2 | TRBV9 | . | CASSPGGGPTGELFF | TGTGCCAGCAGCCCCGGAGGGGGGCCCACCGGGGAGCTGTTTTTT
TRBD2 | TRBJ2-1 | TRBV7-9 | . | CASSLPPRLAGKLNEQFF | TGTGCCAGCAGCTTGCCACCTAGACTAGCGGGAAAGTTAAATGAGCAGTTCTTC
TRBD2 | TRBJ2-7 | TRBV2 | . | CASSEASGSRLYEQYF | TGTGCCAGCAGTGAGGCTAGCGGGAGTCGGCTTTACGAGCAGTACTTC
. | TRBJ2-7 | TRBV7-2 | few | CASSLVLGLSYEQYF | TGTGCCAGCAGCTTAGTGCTGGGATTAAGCTACGAGCAGTACTTC
. | TRBJ2-1 | TRBV5-1 | once | CASREGTGANNEQFF | TGCGCCAGCAGGGAGGGGACTGGGGCCAACAATGAGCAGTTCTTC
TRBD2 | TRBJ2-3 | TRBV25-1 | . | CASSETGTSLDTQYF | TGTGCCAGCAGTGAAACAGGGACTAGCCTAGATACGCAGTATTTT
. | TRBJ1-1 | TRBV7-9 | . | CASSLLTEAFF | TGTGCCAGCAGCTTACTAACTGAAGCTTTCTTT
. | TRBJ2-1 | TRBV7-3 | . | CASSSGDNEQFF | TGTGCCAGCAGCTCGGGGGACAATGAGCAGTTCTTC
. | TRBJ2-3 | TRBV2 | few | CASSAGPSTADTQYF | TGTGCCAGCAGTGCGGGACCCTCCACGGCAGATACGCAGTATTTT
TRBD2 | TRBJ2-7 | TRBV6-5 | few | CASSDHSGSFEQYF | TGTGCCAGCAGTGATCATAGCGGGAGCTTCGAGCAGTACTTC
TRBD1 | TRBJ2-7 | TRBV5-4 | . | CASSLGQGPSYEQYF | TGTGCCAGCAGCTTGGGACAGGGTCCCTCCTACGAGCAGTACTTC
. | TRBJ2-5 | TRBV28 | . | CASSYLGTQYF | TGTGCCAGCAGTTATCTGGGGACCCAGTACTTC
. | TRBJ2-7 | TRBV9 | . | CASSVLGGWDEQYF | TGTGCCAGCAGTGTCCTGGGCGGCTGGGACGAGCAGTACTTC
TRBD1 | TRBJ2-7 | TRBV7-9 | . | CASSPPLGDRGNEQYF | TGTGCCAGCAGCCCACCCCTGGGGGACAGGGGGAACGAGCAGTACTTC
TRBD1 | TRBJ1-5 | TRBV16 | few | CASTRQGSPQPQHF | TGTGCCAGCACCCGACAGGGGAGCCCTCAGCCCCAGCATTTT
. | TRBJ2-2 | TRBV13 | . | CASSITRVGELFF | TGTGCCAGCAGCATTACTAGGGTCGGGGAGCTGTTTTTT
. | TRBJ2-1 | TRBV10-3 | few | CAISESKGQVNEQFF | TGTGCCATCAGTGAGTCGAAAGGGCAGGTAAATGAGCAGTTCTTC
. | TRBJ1-5 | TRBV2 | . | CASSAGEMSNQPQHF | TGTGCCAGCAGTGCAGGGGAGATGAGCAATCAGCCCCAGCATTTT
. | TRBJ2-5 | TRBV9 | . | CASGSQGETQYF | TGTGCCAGCGGTTCCCAGGGAGAGACCCAGTACTTC
. | TRBJ1-3 | TRBV15 | few | CATSKGAGGVSGNTIYF | TGTGCCACCAGCAAGGGAGCGGGGGGCGTCTCTGGAAACACCATATATTTT
TRBD1 | TRBJ1-2 | TRBV15 | . | CATSTTGRRSGYTF | TGTGCCACCAGCACGACAGGGCGCCGTAGCGGCTACACCTTC
. | TRBJ2-1 | TRBV11-2 | few | CASSAGAANEQFF | TGTGCCAGCAGCGCGGGGGCAGCCAATGAGCAGTTCTTC
. | TRBJ2-5 | TRBV19 | . | CASSMGRSQETQYF | TGTGCCAGTAGTATGGGGAGGAGCCAAGAGACCCAGTACTTC
. | TRBJ2-6 | TRBV4-2 | few | CASSQVSGANVLTF | TGTGCCAGCAGCCAAGTCTCTGGGGCCAACGTCCTGACTTTC